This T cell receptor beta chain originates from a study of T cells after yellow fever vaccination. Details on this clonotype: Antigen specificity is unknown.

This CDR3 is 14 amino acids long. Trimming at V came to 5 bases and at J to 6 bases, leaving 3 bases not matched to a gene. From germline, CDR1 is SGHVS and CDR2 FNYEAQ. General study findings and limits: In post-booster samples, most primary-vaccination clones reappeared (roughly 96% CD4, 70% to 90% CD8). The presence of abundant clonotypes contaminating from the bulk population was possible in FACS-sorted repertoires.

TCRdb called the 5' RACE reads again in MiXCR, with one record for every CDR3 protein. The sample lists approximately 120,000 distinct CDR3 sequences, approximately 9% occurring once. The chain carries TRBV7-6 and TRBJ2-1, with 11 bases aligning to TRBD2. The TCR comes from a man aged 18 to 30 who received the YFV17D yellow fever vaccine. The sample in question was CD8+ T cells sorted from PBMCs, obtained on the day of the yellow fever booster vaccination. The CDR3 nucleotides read TGTGCCAGCAGCCGGACTAGCGGGCCCAATGAGCAGTTCTTC. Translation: CASSRTSGPNEQFF.